This T cell receptor (beta chain) emerged from a study of OX40 agonist ivuxolimab in advanced cancers. TCRdb's copy holds only in-frame clones and misses some; the assay was immunoSEQ multiplex PCR. The sample includes roughly 40,000 clones, approximately 86% of them seen just once. This material consisted of CD4+ or CD8+ T cells sorted from blood, taken in a trial of the OX40 agonist ivuxolimab. This sequence originates from an adult with an advanced solid tumor such as melanoma, head and neck, liver or kidney cancer.

The CDR3 sequence: CASRWTGAHNEQFF. CDR3 sequence (DNA): TGTGCCAGCAGGTGGACAGGGGCCCACAATGAGCAGTTCTTC. The rearrangement uses TRBV27 and TRBJ2-1; 9 bases line up with TRBD1. The CDR3 runs to 14 residues. The germline V gene has CDR1 MNHEY and CDR2 SMNVEV (reference sequence). J was trimmed by 5 bases and V by 6 bases; bases with no gene match: 5.